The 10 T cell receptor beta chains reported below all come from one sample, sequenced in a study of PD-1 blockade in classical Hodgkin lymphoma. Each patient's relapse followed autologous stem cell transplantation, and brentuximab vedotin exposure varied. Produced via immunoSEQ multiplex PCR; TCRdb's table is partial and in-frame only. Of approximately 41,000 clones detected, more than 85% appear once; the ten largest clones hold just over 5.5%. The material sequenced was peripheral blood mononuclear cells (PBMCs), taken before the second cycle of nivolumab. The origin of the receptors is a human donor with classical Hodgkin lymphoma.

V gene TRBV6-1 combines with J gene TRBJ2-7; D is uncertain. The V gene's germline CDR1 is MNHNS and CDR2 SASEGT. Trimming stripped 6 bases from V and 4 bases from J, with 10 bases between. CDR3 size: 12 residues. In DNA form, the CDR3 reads TGTGCCAGCAGCGGAAACGGGTACGAGCAGTACTTC. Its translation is CASSGNGYEQYF.

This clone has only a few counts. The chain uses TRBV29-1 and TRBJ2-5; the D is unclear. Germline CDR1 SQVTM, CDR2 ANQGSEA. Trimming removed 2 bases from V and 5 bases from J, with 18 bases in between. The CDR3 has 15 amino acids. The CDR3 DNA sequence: TGCAGCGTTGAACCACCCCGAAGGTCGAGGGAGACCCAGTACTTC. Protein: CSVEPPRRSRETQYF.

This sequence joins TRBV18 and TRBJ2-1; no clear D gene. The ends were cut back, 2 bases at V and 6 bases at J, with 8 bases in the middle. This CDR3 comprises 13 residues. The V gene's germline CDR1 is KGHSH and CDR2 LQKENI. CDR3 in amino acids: CASSPTESNEQFF. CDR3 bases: TGTGCCAGCTCACCAACGGAGTCCAATGAGCAGTTCTTC.

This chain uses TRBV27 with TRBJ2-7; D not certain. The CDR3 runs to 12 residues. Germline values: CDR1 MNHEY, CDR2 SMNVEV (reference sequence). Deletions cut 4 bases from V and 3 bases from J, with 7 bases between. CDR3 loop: CASSSLSYEQYF. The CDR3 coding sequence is TGTGCCAGCAGTTCCCTGAGCTACGAGCAGTACTTC.

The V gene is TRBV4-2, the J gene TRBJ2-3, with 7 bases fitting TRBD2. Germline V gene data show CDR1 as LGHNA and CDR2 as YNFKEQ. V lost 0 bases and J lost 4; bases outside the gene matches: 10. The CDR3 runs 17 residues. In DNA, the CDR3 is TGTGCCAGCAGCCAAGAGACGGGAGGTGGTTTAGCAGATACGCAGTATTTT. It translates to CASSQETGGGLADTQYF.

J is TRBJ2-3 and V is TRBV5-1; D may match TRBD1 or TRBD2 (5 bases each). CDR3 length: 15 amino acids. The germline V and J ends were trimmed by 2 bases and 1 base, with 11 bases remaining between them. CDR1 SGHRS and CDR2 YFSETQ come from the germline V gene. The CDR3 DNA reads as TGCGCCAGCAGCTTTGGGACGGGTGGCACAGATACGCAGTATTTT. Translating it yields CASSFGTGGTDTQYF.

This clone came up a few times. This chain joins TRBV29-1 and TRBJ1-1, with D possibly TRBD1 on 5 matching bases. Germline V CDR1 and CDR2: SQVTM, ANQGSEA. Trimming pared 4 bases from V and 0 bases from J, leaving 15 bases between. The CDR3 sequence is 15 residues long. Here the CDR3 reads CSVGDRAFLNTEAFF. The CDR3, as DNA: TGCAGCGTTGGTGACAGAGCATTCTTGAACACTGAAGCTTTCTTT.

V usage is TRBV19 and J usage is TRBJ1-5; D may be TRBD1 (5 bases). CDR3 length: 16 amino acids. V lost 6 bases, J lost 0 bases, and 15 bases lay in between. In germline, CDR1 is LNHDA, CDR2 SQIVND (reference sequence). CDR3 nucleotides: TGTGCCAGTAGGGGGACTTTCTCCTATAGCAATCAGCCCCAGCATTTT. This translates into CASRGTFSYSNQPQHF.

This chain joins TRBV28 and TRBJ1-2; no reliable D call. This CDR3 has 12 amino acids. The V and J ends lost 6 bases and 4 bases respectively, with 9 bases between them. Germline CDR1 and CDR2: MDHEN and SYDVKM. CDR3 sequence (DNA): TGTGCCAGCAGGGTATCGGGCTATGGCTACACCTTC. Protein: CASRVSGYGYTF.

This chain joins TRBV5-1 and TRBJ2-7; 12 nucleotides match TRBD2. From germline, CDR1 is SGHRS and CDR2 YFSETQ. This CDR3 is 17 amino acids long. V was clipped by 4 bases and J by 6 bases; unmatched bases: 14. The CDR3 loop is CASSLLQGAGLAGEQYF. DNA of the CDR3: TGCGCCAGCAGCCTTCTACAGGGAGCGGGACTAGCGGGCGAGCAGTACTTC. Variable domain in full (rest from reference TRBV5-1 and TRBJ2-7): KAGVTQTPRYLIKTRGQQVTLSCSPISGHRSVSWYQQTPGQGLQFLFEYFSETQRNKGNFPGRFSGRQFSNSRSEMNVSTLELGDSALYLCASSLLQGAGLAGEQYFGPGTRLTVT.